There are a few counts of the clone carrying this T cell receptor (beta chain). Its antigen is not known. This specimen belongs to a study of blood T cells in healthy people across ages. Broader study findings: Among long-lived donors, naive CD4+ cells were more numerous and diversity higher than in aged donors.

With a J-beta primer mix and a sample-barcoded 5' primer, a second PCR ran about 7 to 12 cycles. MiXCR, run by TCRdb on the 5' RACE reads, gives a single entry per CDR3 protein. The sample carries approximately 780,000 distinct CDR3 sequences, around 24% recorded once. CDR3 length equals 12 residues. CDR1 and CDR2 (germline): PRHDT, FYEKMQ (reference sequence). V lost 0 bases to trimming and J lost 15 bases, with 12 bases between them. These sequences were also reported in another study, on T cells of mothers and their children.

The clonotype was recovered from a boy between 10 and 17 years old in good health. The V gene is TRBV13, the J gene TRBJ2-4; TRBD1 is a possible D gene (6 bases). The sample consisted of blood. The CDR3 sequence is CASSLGQGVRYF. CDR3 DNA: TGTGCCAGCAGCTTAGGACAGGGCGTACGGTACTTC.